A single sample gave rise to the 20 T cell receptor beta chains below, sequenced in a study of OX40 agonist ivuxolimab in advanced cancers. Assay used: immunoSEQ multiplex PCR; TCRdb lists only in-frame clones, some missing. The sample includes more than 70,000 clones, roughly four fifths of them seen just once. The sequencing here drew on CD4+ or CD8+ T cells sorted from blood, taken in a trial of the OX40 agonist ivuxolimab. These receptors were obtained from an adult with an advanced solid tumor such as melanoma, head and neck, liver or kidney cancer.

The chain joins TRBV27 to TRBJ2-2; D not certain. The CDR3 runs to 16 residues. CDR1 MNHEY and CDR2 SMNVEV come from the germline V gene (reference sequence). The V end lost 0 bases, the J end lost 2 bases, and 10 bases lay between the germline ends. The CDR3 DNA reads TGTGCCAGCAGTTTATCCCCACCTAGTAACACCGGGGAGCTGTTTTTT. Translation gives CASSLSPPSNTGELFF.

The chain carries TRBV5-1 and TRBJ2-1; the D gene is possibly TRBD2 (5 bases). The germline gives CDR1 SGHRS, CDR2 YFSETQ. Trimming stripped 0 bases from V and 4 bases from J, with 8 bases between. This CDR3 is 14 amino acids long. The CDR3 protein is CASSLGSAYNEQFF. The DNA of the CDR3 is TGCGCCAGCAGCTTGGGTAGCGCTTACAATGAGCAGTTCTTC.

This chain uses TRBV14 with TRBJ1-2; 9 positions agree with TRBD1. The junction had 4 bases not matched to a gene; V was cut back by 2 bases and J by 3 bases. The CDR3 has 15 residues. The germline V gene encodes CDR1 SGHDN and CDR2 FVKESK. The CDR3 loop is CASSQWTGEYYGYTF. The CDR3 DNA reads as TGTGCCAGCAGCCAATGGACAGGGGAATACTATGGCTACACCTTC.

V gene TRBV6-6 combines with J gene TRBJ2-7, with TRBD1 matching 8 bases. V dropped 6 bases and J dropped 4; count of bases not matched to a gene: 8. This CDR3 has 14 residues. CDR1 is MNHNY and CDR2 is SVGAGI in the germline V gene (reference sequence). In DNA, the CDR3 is TGTGCCAGCAGCAACGGACAGGGTGGATACGAGCAGTACTTC. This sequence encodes CASSNGQGGYEQYF.

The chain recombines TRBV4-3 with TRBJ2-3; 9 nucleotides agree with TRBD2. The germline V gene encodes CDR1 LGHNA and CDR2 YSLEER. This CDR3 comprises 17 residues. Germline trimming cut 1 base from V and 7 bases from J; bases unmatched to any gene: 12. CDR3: CASSQGTGRGGENTQYF. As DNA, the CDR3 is TGCGCCAGCAGCCAAGGTACAGGGCGGGGGGGAGAGAATACGCAGTATTTT.

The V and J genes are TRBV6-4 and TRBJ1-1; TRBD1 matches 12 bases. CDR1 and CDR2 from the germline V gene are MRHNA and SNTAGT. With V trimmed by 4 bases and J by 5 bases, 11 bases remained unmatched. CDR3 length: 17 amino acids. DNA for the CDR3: TGTGCCAGCAGTGTTACCGGGACAGGGGGCGGCAGGACTGAAGCTTTCTTT. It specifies CASSVTGTGGGRTEAFF.

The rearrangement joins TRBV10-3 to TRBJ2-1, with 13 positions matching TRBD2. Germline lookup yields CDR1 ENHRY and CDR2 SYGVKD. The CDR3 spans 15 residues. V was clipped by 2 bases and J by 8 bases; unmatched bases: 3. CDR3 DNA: TGTGCCATCAGTGAGGGACTAGCGGGAGCGGATGAGCAGTTCTTC. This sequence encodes CAISEGLAGADEQFF.

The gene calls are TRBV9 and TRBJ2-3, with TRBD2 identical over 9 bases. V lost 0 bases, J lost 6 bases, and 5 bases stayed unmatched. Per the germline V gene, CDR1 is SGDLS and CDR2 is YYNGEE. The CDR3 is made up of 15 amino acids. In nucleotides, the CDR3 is TGTGCCAGCAGCGTAGGCGGGAGGGCCTGGGATACGCAGTATTTT. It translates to CASSVGGRAWDTQYF. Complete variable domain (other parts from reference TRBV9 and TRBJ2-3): DSGVTQTPKHLITATGQRVTLRCSPRSGDLSVYWYQQSLDQGLQFLIQYYNGEERAKGNILERFSAQQFPDLHSELNLSSLELGDSALYFCASSVGGRAWDTQYFGPGTRLTVL.

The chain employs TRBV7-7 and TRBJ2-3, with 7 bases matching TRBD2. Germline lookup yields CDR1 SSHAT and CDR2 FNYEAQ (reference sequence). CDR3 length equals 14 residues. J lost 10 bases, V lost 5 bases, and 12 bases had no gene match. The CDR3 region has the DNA TGTGCCAGCAGCCGAGGGACTGCTCGGGAGGCGCAGTATTTT. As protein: CASSRGTAREAQYF.

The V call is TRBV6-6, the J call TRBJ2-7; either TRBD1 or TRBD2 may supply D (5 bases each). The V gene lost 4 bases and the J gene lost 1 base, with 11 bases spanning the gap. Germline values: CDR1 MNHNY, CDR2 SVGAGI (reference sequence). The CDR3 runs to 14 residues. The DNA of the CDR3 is TGTGCCAGCAGTTGGGACGCGAAATCCTACGAGCAGTACTTC. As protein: CASSWDAKSYEQYF.

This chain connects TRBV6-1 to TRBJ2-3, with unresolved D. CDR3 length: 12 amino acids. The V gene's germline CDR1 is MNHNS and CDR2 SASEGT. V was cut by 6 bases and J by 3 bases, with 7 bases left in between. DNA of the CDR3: TGTGCCAGCAGACAGACTACAGATACGCAGTATTTT. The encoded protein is CASRQTTDTQYF.

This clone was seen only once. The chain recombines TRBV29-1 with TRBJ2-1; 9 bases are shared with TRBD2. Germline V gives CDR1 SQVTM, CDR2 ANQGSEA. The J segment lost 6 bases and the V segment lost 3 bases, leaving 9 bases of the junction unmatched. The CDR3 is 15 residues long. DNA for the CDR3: TGCAGCGTTGAGGTAGCGGGAGAATCCATCAATGAGCAGTTCTTC. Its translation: CSVEVAGESINEQFF.

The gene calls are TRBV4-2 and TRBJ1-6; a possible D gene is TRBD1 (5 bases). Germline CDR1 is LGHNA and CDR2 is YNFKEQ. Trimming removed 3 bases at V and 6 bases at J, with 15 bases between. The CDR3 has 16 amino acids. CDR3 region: CASSHPKGYSNSPLHF. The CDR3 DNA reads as TGTGCCAGCAGCCACCCGAAGGGGTATAGTAATTCACCCCTCCACTTT.

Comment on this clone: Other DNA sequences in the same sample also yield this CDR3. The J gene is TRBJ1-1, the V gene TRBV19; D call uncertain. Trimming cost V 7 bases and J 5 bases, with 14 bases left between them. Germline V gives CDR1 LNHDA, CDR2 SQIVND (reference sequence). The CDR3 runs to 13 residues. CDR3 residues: CASTRAGGTEAFF. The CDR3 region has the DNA TGTGCCAGTACCCGAGCGGGAGGAACTGAAGCTTTCTTT.

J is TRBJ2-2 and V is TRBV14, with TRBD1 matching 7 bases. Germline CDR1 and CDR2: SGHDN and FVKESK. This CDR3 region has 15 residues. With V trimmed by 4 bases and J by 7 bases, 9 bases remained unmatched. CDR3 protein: CASSLLDRVGGELFF. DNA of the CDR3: TGTGCCAGCAGCCTCCTAGACAGGGTAGGCGGGGAGCTGTTTTTT.

CDR3 region: CAISESGQSNQPQHF. The CDR3 nucleotides are TGTGCCATCAGTGAGTCGGGACAGAGCAATCAGCCCCAGCATTTT. V is TRBV10-3 and J is TRBJ1-5, with 7 bases aligning to TRBD1. The CDR3 sequence is 15 residues long. Germline V CDR1 and CDR2: ENHRY, SYGVKD. With 0 bases clipped from V and 1 base from J, the junction kept 0 bases outside the gene matches.

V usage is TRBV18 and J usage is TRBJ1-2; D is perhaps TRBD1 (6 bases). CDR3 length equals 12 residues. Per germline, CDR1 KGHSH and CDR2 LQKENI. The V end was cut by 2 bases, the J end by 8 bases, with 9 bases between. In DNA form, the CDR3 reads TGTGCCAGCTCACCAGGGGGCGAGGGCTACACCTTC. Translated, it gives CASSPGGEGYTF.

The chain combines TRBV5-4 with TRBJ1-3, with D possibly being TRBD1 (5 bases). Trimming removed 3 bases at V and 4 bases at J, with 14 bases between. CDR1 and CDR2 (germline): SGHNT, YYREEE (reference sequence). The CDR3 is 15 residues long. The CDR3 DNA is TGTGCCAGCAGCTCCGGGACGAGGATGGGAAACACCATATATTTT. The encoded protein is CASSSGTRMGNTIYF. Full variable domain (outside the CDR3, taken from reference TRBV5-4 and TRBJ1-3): ETGVTQSPTHLIKTRGQQVTLRCSSQSGHNTVSWYQQALGQGPQFIFQYYREEENGRGNFPPRFSGLQFPNYSSELNVNALELDDSALYLCASSSGTRMGNTIYFGEGSWLTVV.

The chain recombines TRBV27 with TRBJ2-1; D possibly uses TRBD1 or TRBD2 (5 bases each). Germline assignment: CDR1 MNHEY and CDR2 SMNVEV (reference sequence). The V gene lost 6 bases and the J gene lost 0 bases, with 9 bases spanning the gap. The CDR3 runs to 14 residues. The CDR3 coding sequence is TGTGCCAGCAGGAGGGACCGCTCCTACAATGAGCAGTTCTTC. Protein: CASRRDRSYNEQFF.

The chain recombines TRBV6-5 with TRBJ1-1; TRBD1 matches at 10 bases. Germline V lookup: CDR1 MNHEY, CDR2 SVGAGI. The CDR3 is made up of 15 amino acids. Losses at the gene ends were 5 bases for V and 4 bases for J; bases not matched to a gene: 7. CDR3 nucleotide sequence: TGTGCCAGCAGTCCGACCCGGGACAGGGGCACTGAAGCTTTCTTT. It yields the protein CASSPTRDRGTEAFF.